This passage covers 27 T cell receptor beta chains from one sample sequenced in a study of CD8+ T cells in alopecia areata. RNA extraction and reverse transcription yielded cDNA as sequencing template. The repertoire was sequenced with immunoSEQ multiplex PCR; TCRdb's copy has only in-frame clones and lacks some. The sample has some 170,000 clones, less than 80% seen once. Sequenced material: CD8+ T cells sorted from blood, taken at week 0. The receptors originated from a human donor with alopecia areata.

This chain uses TRBV9 with TRBJ2-7; TRBD1 or TRBD2 may be the D gene (5 bases each). The V end was cut by 4 bases, the J end by 0 bases, with 11 bases between. Germline V gene data show CDR1 as SGDLS and CDR2 as YYNGEE. The CDR3 is 14 amino acids. The CDR3 region is CASSPRGGSYEQYF. In DNA, the CDR3 is TGTGCCAGCAGCCCCCGTGGGGGCTCCTACGAGCAGTACTTC.

V gene TRBV15 combines with J gene TRBJ2-5; 10 bases align to TRBD2. This CDR3 is built from 16 residues. Trimming at V came to 5 bases and at J to 4 bases, leaving 10 bases not matched to a gene. From germline, CDR1 is LNHNV and CDR2 YYDKDF (reference sequence). The CDR3 DNA reads TGTGCCACCAGCCGTGGGGAGCGGGGGGGCCGAGAGACCCAGTACTTC. This translates into CATSRGERGGRETQYF.

The rearrangement links TRBV27 to TRBJ1-4, with D unclear. Germline-derived CDR1 and CDR2 are MNHEY and SMNVEV (reference sequence). Trimming stripped 2 bases from V and 8 bases from J, with 12 bases between. CDR3 length: 14 residues. The chain's CDR3 is CASSLNMGIEKLFF. CDR3 coding DNA: TGTGCCAGCAGTTTAAACATGGGAATAGAAAAACTGTTTTTT.

The table lists this clone with a count of one. The CDR3 DNA sequence: TGTGCTAGTGGTTTGGGACAGGAGAGCAATCAGCCCCAGCATTTT. This translates into CASGLGQESNQPQHF. This sequence joins TRBV12-5 and TRBJ1-5; tentatively, D is TRBD1 (6 bases). Trimming pared 1 base from V and 1 base from J, leaving 8 bases between. This CDR3 is built from 15 residues. Per germline, CDR1 LGHNT and CDR2 FRNRAP.

V gene TRBV5-5 combines with J gene TRBJ1-2, with 10 bases identical to TRBD1. Germline CDR1 SGHKS, CDR2 YYEKEE (reference sequence). V gave up 3 bases and J gave up 9 bases; unmatched junction bases: 2. CDR3 size: 12 residues. CDR3 DNA sequence: TGTGCCAGCAGCTGGGACAGGGGTAGCTACACCTTC. Translated, it gives CASSWDRGSYTF.

This clone has a handful of counts. The gene calls are TRBV12-2 and TRBJ2-1; the table's D call of TRBD1 was not tested on the DNA. TRBV12-2 is shown as a pseudogene. The CDR3 extends over 13 amino acids. The CDR3 DNA reads as TGTGCAAGTCGCTTAAAACAGAGGACAGAGCAGTTCTTC. Its protein is CASRLKQRTEQFF.

The chain employs TRBV11-3 and TRBJ2-5, with D perhaps given as TRBD1 or TRBD2 (5 bases each). From germline, CDR1 is SGHNT and CDR2 YENEEA. Trimming took 0 bases from V and 3 from J, leaving 20 bases between them. The CDR3 totals 18 residues. The CDR3: CASSLDWGSSPSEETQYF. DNA for the CDR3: TGTGCCAGCAGCTTAGATTGGGGGTCTTCGCCTTCGGAAGAGACCCAGTACTTC.

The chain is built from TRBV4-1 and TRBJ1-1; 7 bases match TRBD1. This CDR3 spans 14 amino acids. V lost 4 bases and J lost 4; bases outside the gene matches: 6. Germline loops: CDR1 MGHRA, CDR2 YSYEKL. The CDR3 DNA sequence: TGCGCCAGCAGCCTGACAGGGTTTGGCACTGAAGCTTTCTTT. This translates into CASSLTGFGTEAFF.

V usage is TRBV6-5 and J usage is TRBJ2-1, with D perhaps being TRBD1 or TRBD2 (5 bases each). This CDR3 contains 12 residues. Germline-derived CDR1 and CDR2 are MNHEY and SVGAGI. V was shortened by 5 bases and J by 7 bases, with 9 bases between the two germline ends. CDR3 in DNA: TGTGCCAGCAGTGGGACCGGGAATGAGCAGTTCTTC. Translated, it gives CASSGTGNEQFF.

The chain couples TRBV27 to TRBJ1-5; D call uncertain. Germline loops: CDR1 MNHEY, CDR2 SMNVEV (reference sequence). The CDR3 runs 12 residues. Trimming pared 11 bases from V and 7 bases from J, leaving 15 bases between. CDR3 amino acids: CASALVGQPQHF. CDR3 nucleotide sequence: TGTGCCTCGGCGCTGGTTGGGCAGCCCCAGCATTTT.

A few counts support this clone. The V and J genes are TRBV7-9 and TRBJ2-7; D call uncertain. The V and J ends lost 0 bases and 3 bases respectively, with 9 bases between them. The germline gives CDR1 SEHNR, CDR2 FQNEAQ (reference sequence). The CDR3 totals 14 residues. CDR3 sequence: CASSLATDFYEQYF. For the CDR3, the DNA is TGTGCCAGCAGCTTAGCCACAGACTTCTACGAGCAGTACTTC.

This clone was seen only a few times. The rearrangement links TRBV29-1 to TRBJ2-7, with a weak D call TRBD2 (7 bases). Germline V CDR1 and CDR2: SQVTM, ANQGSEA. This CDR3 spans 13 amino acids. V was clipped by 8 bases and J by 1 base, with 15 bases between them. CDR3 in amino acids: CSMYREGSYEQYF. In DNA form, the CDR3 reads TGCAGCATGTACAGGGAGGGATCCTACGAGCAGTACTTC.

V is TRBV29-1 and J is TRBJ1-4, with a tentative D call TRBD1 (6 bases). This CDR3 region has 14 residues. Germline V gene sequence: CDR1 SQVTM, CDR2 ANQGSEA. Trimming shortened V by 4 bases and J by 5 bases, and 14 bases separated the two germline ends. The CDR3 DNA reads TGCAGCGTTGGAGGGGGGCCGACGAATGAAAAACTGTTTTTT. Its protein is CSVGGGPTNEKLFF.

The chain is built from TRBV4-1 and TRBJ1-5; TRBD1 is a possible D gene (6 bases). V was shortened by 4 bases and J by 1 base, with 14 bases between the two germline ends. CDR1 is MGHRA and CDR2 is YSYEKL in the germline V gene. This CDR3 spans 16 amino acids. CDR3 DNA: TGCGCCAGCAGCCCCGGAACAGACAGGAGCAATCAGCCCCAGCATTTT. Translating gives CASSPGTDRSNQPQHF.

The chain joins TRBV6-5 to TRBJ1-1; weak D call: TRBD1 (6 bases). The CDR3 contains 15 residues. The ends were cut back, 0 bases at V and 6 bases at J, with 14 bases in the middle. CDR1 is MNHEY, CDR2 SVGAGI, per germline. The CDR3 sequence is CASSYSNARTAEAFF. CDR3 coding DNA: TGTGCCAGCAGTTACTCGAACGCCCGGACAGCTGAAGCTTTCTTT.

The chain couples TRBV15 to TRBJ1-2, with D hard to call. The CDR3 covers 15 residues. The germline gives CDR1 LNHNV, CDR2 YYDKDF (reference sequence). Trimming removed 3 bases at V and 1 base at J, with 12 bases between. CDR3 coding DNA: TGTGCCACCAGCAGCTCTTTGGGGAGTAACTATGGCTACACCTTC. Its protein product is CATSSSLGSNYGYTF.

The genes are TRBV30 and TRBJ2-7, with D uncertain. This CDR3 has 10 amino acids. Germline V CDR1 and CDR2: GTSNPN, SVGIG (reference sequence). V was trimmed by 6 bases and J by 4 bases, leaving 7 bases between them. CDR3 protein: CACLAYEQYF. Written as DNA, the CDR3 is TGTGCCTGCCTCGCGTACGAGCAGTACTTC.

Here the CDR3 reads CAWREAYEQYF. CDR3 coding DNA: TGTGCCTGGAGGGAAGCCTACGAGCAGTACTTC. The rearrangement uses TRBV30 and TRBJ2-7; D gene unclear. CDR3 length: 11 amino acids. V gave up 3 bases and J gave up 2 bases, with 5 bases separating them. Germline values: CDR1 GTSNPN, CDR2 SVGIG (reference sequence).

This chain joins TRBV30 and TRBJ1-1; 9 bases agree with TRBD1. The ends lost 5 bases at V and 6 bases at J; junction bases unmatched: 4. The CDR3 totals 12 residues. Germline CDR1 GTSNPN, CDR2 SVGIG (reference sequence). This CDR3 is CAWRQGEAEAFF. For the CDR3, the DNA is TGTGCCTGGCGACAGGGGGAAGCTGAAGCTTTCTTT.

V usage is TRBV12-5 and J usage is TRBJ1-1; D not certain. V was cut by 9 bases and J by 1 base, with 15 bases left in between. Germline-derived CDR1 and CDR2 are LGHNT and FRNRAP. The CDR3 covers 14 residues. This chain's CDR3 is CAREEKRGNTEAFF. The DNA for the CDR3 is TGTGCTAGGGAAGAGAAGCGGGGGAACACTGAAGCTTTCTTT.

This sequence joins TRBV29-1 and TRBJ1-3, with TRBD1 as a possible D gene (6 bases). The V and J ends lost 3 bases and 2 bases respectively, with 8 bases between them. CDR3 size: 13 residues. CDR1 SQVTM and CDR2 ANQGSEA come from the germline V gene. CDR3 sequence: CSVDEGAGNTIYF. The CDR3 DNA reads as TGCAGCGTTGACGAGGGGGCTGGAAACACCATATATTTT.

This clone was seen a few times. The CDR3 DNA reads TGTGCCAGCAGCACCCGACTTGAGGGCACAGATACGCAGTATTTT. Amino acids: CASSTRLEGTDTQYF. The chain uses TRBV13 and TRBJ2-3; D is ambiguous. CDR1 is PRHDT, CDR2 FYEKMQ, per germline (reference sequence). The CDR3 contains 15 residues. The V end lost 5 bases, the J end lost 1 base, and 13 bases lay between the germline ends.

This clone has a handful of counts. This sequence joins TRBV29-1 and TRBJ1-1; 8 positions agree with TRBD1. CDR1 SQVTM and CDR2 ANQGSEA come from the germline V gene. The CDR3 extends over 12 amino acids. V dropped 6 bases and J dropped 1; count of bases not matched to a gene: 1. The CDR3 DNA is TGCAGCGTAGGACAGGGGAACACTGAAGCTTTCTTT. Translating gives CSVGQGNTEAFF.

The V call is TRBV13, the J call TRBJ2-3, with TRBD2 matching 9 bases. This CDR3 comprises 18 residues. CDR1 and CDR2 (germline): PRHDT, FYEKMQ (reference sequence). The V gene end was trimmed by 4 bases and the J gene end by 0 bases; junction bases not matched to a gene: 11. The CDR3 DNA follows: TGTGCCAGCAGCTCCTCAAAGAGGACTAGCGTAAGCACAGATACGCAGTATTTT. It translates to CASSSSKRTSVSTDTQYF. Full variable domain (rest looked up from reference TRBV13 and TRBJ2-3): AAGVIQSPRHLIKEKRETATLKCYPIPRHDTVYWYQQGPGQDPQFLISFYEKMQSDKGSIPDRFSAQQFSDYHSELNMSSLELGDSALYFCASSSSKRTSVSTDTQYFGPGTRLTVL.

The chain employs TRBV12-2 and TRBJ1-2; the D call of TRBD1 is as the table states it, not checked on the DNA. TRBV12-2 is a pseudogene segment. CDR3 length: 13 residues. CDR3 in DNA: TGTGCAAGTCGGGTCCACAGGGGTCATGGCTACACCTTC. This translates into CASRVHRGHGYTF.

This chain connects TRBV30 to TRBJ1-2, with D perhaps TRBD1 (5 bases). This CDR3 contains 13 residues. Trimming removed 5 bases at V and 3 bases at J, with 13 bases between. Germline V gene data show CDR1 as GTSNPN and CDR2 as SVGIG (reference sequence). CDR3 nucleotide sequence: TGTGCCTGGGGGGCCCTGGCGTACTATGGCTACACCTTC. This translates into CAWGALAYYGYTF.

The V gene is TRBV30, the J gene TRBJ1-5, with no clear D. CDR1 and CDR2 from the germline V gene are GTSNPN and SVGIG (reference sequence). CDR3 length: 11 residues. V dropped 4 bases and J dropped 5 bases, with 6 bases sitting between them. CDR3 bases: TGTGCCTGGACCGAGGATCAGCCCCAGCATTTT. It yields the protein CAWTEDQPQHF.